This T cell receptor (beta chain) was documented in a study of blood T cell repertoires in COVID-19. Clones were read by immunoSEQ multiplex PCR, and TCRdb kept only the in-frame ones, dropping some. The sample yields roughly 310,000 clones, about 92% seen once. Germline values: CDR1 MNHEY, CDR2 SVGAGI. Germline trimming cut 5 bases from V and 6 bases from J; bases unmatched to any gene: 3. The CDR3 loop spans 13 amino acids. The sequencing sample was made of PBMCs or T cells enriched from blood (not recorded which). This receptor was obtained from a man aged 55 to 69 who had recovered from COVID-19. The rearrangement uses TRBV6-5 and TRBJ1-2, with TRBD1 matching over 10 bases. CDR3 amino acids: CASSRGQGNGYTF. The DNA for the CDR3 is TGTGCCAGCAGTAGGGGACAGGGGAATGGCTACACCTTC.